A selection of T cell receptor beta chains follows, all from one sample in a study of cytomegalovirus exposure and HLA in healthy donors. Assay used: immunoSEQ multiplex PCR; TCRdb lists only in-frame clones, some missing. This table has about 140,000 clones, around 73% appearing once. The sample consisted of PBMCs. The receptor source for this set is a woman between 40 and 50 years old in good health and CMV-seronegative. Each CDR3 is given with its conserved first and last residue. A D gene is named only where the DNA matches it firmly. Rows may omit the clone size; those that give it use once, few, many or a size class.

J gene: TRBJ2-6
V gene: TRBV19
D gene: TRBD1
clone size: .
CDR3 DNA: TGTGCCAGTAGTATTATTTTTGGGACAGGGGGCTCTGGGGCCAACGTCCTGACTTTC
CDR3 protein: CASSIIFGTGGSGANVLTF

J gene: TRBJ1-6
V gene: TRBV27
D gene: .
clone size: .
CDR3 DNA: TGTGCCAGCAGTTTACCGGGGAGGAATTCACCCCTCCACTTT
CDR3 protein: CASSLPGRNSPLHF

J gene: TRBJ1-1
V gene: TRBV5-6
D gene: .
clone size: .
CDR3 DNA: TGTGCCAGCAGCTTGTGGTCGGGCAGGGGGAACACTGAAGCTTTCTTT
CDR3 protein: CASSLWSGRGNTEAFF

J gene: TRBJ2-3
V gene: TRBV4-3
D gene: .
clone size: .
CDR3 DNA: TGCGCCAGCAGCCCCTTGGCTGGACAGTTCACAGATACGCAGTATTTT
CDR3 protein: CASSPLAGQFTDTQYF

J gene: TRBJ1-6
V gene: TRBV28
D gene: .
clone size: .
CDR3 DNA: TGTGCCAGCAGTACCTTTCCACAGGGTGTGACCCTCCACTTT
CDR3 protein: CASSTFPQGVTLHF

J gene: TRBJ1-5
V gene: TRBV14
D gene: .
clone size: few
CDR3 DNA: TGTGCCAGCAGCCAATCTCCAGGGGCGAAATATAGCAATCAGCCCCAGCATTTT
CDR3 protein: CASSQSPGAKYSNQPQHF

J gene: TRBJ2-3
V gene: TRBV7-3
D gene: TRBD2
clone size: once
CDR3 DNA: TGTGCCAGCAGCTTCCAAGTAGCGGGGGGCACAGATACGCAGTATTTT
CDR3 protein: CASSFQVAGGTDTQYF

J gene: TRBJ1-1
V gene: TRBV19
D gene: .
clone size: .
CDR3 DNA: TGTGCCAGCTCATCAGGGTTTTTGATTTTCGCTGAAGCTTTCTTT
CDR3 protein: CASSSGFLIFAEAFF

J gene: TRBJ2-5
V gene: TRBV5-4
D gene: TRBD1
clone size: .
CDR3 DNA: TGTGCCAGCACCCAACGACAGGGCGAAGAGACCCAGTACTTC
CDR3 protein: CASTQRQGEETQYF

J gene: TRBJ2-1
V gene: TRBV7-9
D gene: .
clone size: once
CDR3 DNA: TGTGCCAGCAGCCCTCCCCCGGCGGGGCCTCCTCACAATGAGCAGTTCTTC
CDR3 protein: CASSPPPAGPPHNEQFF

J gene: TRBJ1-2
V gene: TRBV6-5
D gene: TRBD1
clone size: few
CDR3 DNA: TGTGCCAGCAGACAACCGACAGGGGGTTATCATGGCTACACCTTC
CDR3 protein: CASRQPTGGYHGYTF

J gene: TRBJ1-1
V gene: TRBV2
D gene: TRBD1
clone size: .
CDR3 DNA: TGTGCCAGCAATTCACAGGGGGGAAACACTGAAGCTTTCTTT
CDR3 protein: CASNSQGGNTEAFF

J gene: TRBJ1-4
V gene: TRBV7-9
D gene: .
clone size: .
CDR3 DNA: TGTGCCAGCAGCTCCCAGACAGGCACTAATGAAAAACTGTTTTTT
CDR3 protein: CASSSQTGTNEKLFF

J gene: TRBJ2-1
V gene: TRBV19
D gene: .
clone size: once
CDR3 DNA: TGTGCCAGTAGTCCGACGGGTTTCGGGGGTCGGAATTTAGATGAGCAGTTCTTC
CDR3 protein: CASSPTGFGGRNLDEQFF

J gene: TRBJ2-2
V gene: TRBV4-2
D gene: TRBD2
clone size: few
CDR3 DNA: TGTGCCAGCAGCCCCCCCGGGACTAGCGGGGGGGCCGTTATCGGGGAGCTGTTTTTT
CDR3 protein: CASSPPGTSGGAVIGELFF

J gene: TRBJ1-4
V gene: TRBV9
D gene: TRBD1
clone size: few
CDR3 DNA: TGTGCCAGCAGCGTAGCCGGGGACAGGGGAGAAAAACTGTTTTTT
CDR3 protein: CASSVAGDRGEKLFF

J gene: TRBJ1-2
V gene: TRBV7-9
D gene: TRBD1
clone size: .
CDR3 DNA: TGTGCCAGCAGTCCCAGCATTGACAGGGGGCGAGACTATGGCTACACCTTC
CDR3 protein: CASSPSIDRGRDYGYTF

J gene: TRBJ1-3
V gene: TRBV15
D gene: .
clone size: .
CDR3 DNA: TGTGCCACCAGCAGTCACAAGGGAAACACCATATATTTT
CDR3 protein: CATSSHKGNTIYF